These 18 T cell receptor beta chains were all obtained from the same sample, sequenced in a study of monozygotic twins with inflammatory bowel disease. Following a re-call of the 5' RACE reads, TCRdb has one entry per CDR3 protein and lacks DNA. This table holds about 450,000 distinct CDR3 sequences. The specimen was blood. Receptors were obtained from a human donor with ulcerative colitis or Crohn's disease, or a healthy co-twin of an affected twin (not recorded which).

CDR3 sequence reads: CASSIRIHQPQHF. This chain connects TRBV19 to TRBJ1-5. Looked up from germline, CDR1 is LNHDA and CDR2 is SQIVND (reference sequence). The CDR3 length is 13 residues.

The V call is TRBV3-1, the J call TRBJ2-3; TCRdb's D call, TRBD1, is unchecked because there is no DNA. The CDR3 runs to 13 residues. Germline CDR1 LGHDT, CDR2 YNNKEL (reference sequence). This chain's CDR3 is CASSHAQGDTQYF.

The chain carries TRBV5-4 and TRBJ2-7; TCRdb returns TRBD1, unconfirmable since there is no DNA. The CDR3 has 15 amino acids. Germline CDR1 SGHNT, CDR2 YYREEE (reference sequence). CDR3 sequence reads: CASSLGHQGAYEQYF.

The gene calls are TRBV9 and TRBJ1-6; TCRdb proposes TRBD1, but this gene call is untestable without DNA. The CDR3 is 15 residues long. The germline CDR1 and CDR2 sequences are SGDLS and YYNGEE. The CDR3 sequence: CASSVEGTGVSPLHF.

The chain employs TRBV14 and TRBJ2-7; TCRdb indicates TRBD2, and absent DNA this call remains unverified. Germline V gene lookup returns CDR1 SGHDN and CDR2 FVKESK. The CDR3 is made up of 15 amino acids. CDR3 sequence: CASSQDRWRAYEQYF.

This sequence joins TRBV27 and TRBJ2-1. The CDR3 consists of 14 residues. Germline V gene sequence: CDR1 MNHEY, CDR2 SMNVEV (reference sequence). The CDR3 protein is CASSYGSPPNEQFF.

The chain couples TRBV10-3 to TRBJ2-3; TCRdb's D call of TRBD1 is untestable without DNA. The CDR3 has 13 amino acids. Germline CDR1 ENHRY, CDR2 SYGVKD. The CDR3 loop is CAIMTGSTDTQYF.

The chain combines TRBV4-2 with TRBJ2-3; with no DNA, the TCRdb D assignment of TRBD1 cannot be verified. In germline, CDR1 is LGHNA, CDR2 YNFKEQ. The CDR3 extends over 17 amino acids. CDR3 region: CASSPGLSGLGGDTQYF.

The rearrangement links TRBV5-1 to TRBJ2-5; the D call from TCRdb, TRBD1, cannot be confirmed without DNA. This CDR3 spans 14 amino acids. From germline, CDR1 is SGHRS and CDR2 YFSETQ. CDR3 amino acids: CASSLVGQQETQYF. The full variable domain, completed using reference TRBV5-1 and TRBJ2-5, is KAGVTQTPRYLIKTRGQQVTLSCSPISGHRSVSWYQQTPGQGLQFLFEYFSETQRNKGNFPGRFSGRQFSNSRSEMNVSTLELGDSALYLCASSLVGQQETQYFGPGTRLLVL.

The rearrangement joins TRBV6-5 to TRBJ2-1; there is no DNA to check the TCRdb D call of TRBD2. Germline assignment: CDR1 MNHEY and CDR2 SVGAGI. This CDR3 region has 14 residues. The CDR3 is CASSLAGGPLVQFF.

This chain joins TRBV6-6 and TRBJ1-5. The CDR3 consists of 13 residues. Germline loops: CDR1 MNHNY, CDR2 SVGAGI (reference sequence). The CDR3: CASIRTPNQPQHF.

CDR3 protein: CASSGDRRYTEAFF. The chain couples TRBV6-1 to TRBJ1-1; TCRdb calls TRBD1, which cannot be checked without DNA. CDR3 length equals 14 residues. Germline CDR1 MNHNS, CDR2 SASEGT.

The chain has TRBV6-4 and TRBJ1-2; TCRdb gives TRBD1 as the D gene, but with no DNA this cannot be confirmed. This CDR3 has 14 residues. Germline loops: CDR1 MRHNA, CDR2 SNTAGT. The CDR3 reads CASSAQTGVGGYTF.

The chain recombines TRBV27 with TRBJ2-1; there is no DNA to check the TCRdb D call of TRBD2. The germline V gene has CDR1 MNHEY and CDR2 SMNVEV (reference sequence). The CDR3 totals 17 residues. The CDR3 here is CASSLSTSGGAHNEQFF.

V usage is TRBV7-2 and J usage is TRBJ2-1; the TCRdb call, TRBD2, lacks DNA for checking. This CDR3 is 15 amino acids long. CDR1 SGHTA and CDR2 FQGNSA come from the germline V gene. CDR3 sequence reads: CASSLVGTSPNEQFF. Complete variable domain (other parts from reference TRBV7-2 and TRBJ2-1): GAGVSQSPSNKVTEKGKDVELRCDPISGHTALYWYRQSLGQGLEFLIYFQGNSAPDKSGLPSDRFSAERTGGSVSTLTIQRTQQEDSAVYLCASSLVGTSPNEQFFGPGTRLTVL.

The chain links TRBV5-1 to TRBJ1-1. The CDR3 is 14 amino acids. CDR1 and CDR2 (germline): SGHRS, YFSETQ. The chain's CDR3 is CASTQGGTAAEAFF.

The CDR3 loop reads CTYGEGETQYF. The chain links TRBV29-1 to TRBJ2-5; with no DNA, the TCRdb D assignment of TRBD2 cannot be verified. CDR3 length: 11 amino acids. CDR1 and CDR2 (germline): SQVTM, ANQGSEA. The full variable domain, rest sourced from reference TRBV29-1 and TRBJ2-5, is SAVISQKPSRDICQRGTSLTIQCQVDSQVTMMFWYRQQPGQSLTLIATANQGSEATYESGFVIDKFPISRPNLTFSTLTVSNMSPEDSSIYLCTYGEGETQYFGPGTRLLVL.

The chain combines TRBV5-1 with TRBJ1-6. Germline assignment: CDR1 SGHRS and CDR2 YFSETQ. The CDR3 contains 12 residues. The CDR3 spells CASREQNSPLHF.